This T cell receptor beta chain was sequenced during a study of T-cell reconstitution after alpha-beta-depleted transplantation in children. V lost 2 bases and J lost 2; bases outside the gene matches: 3. The CDR3 spans 15 residues. Overall study results and limits: It was reported that alpha-beta T cells came from several hundred expanded graft clones (about two months after transplant).

Preparation of the TCRbeta library was carried out with unique molecular identifiers. TCRdb independently ran MiXCR on the PCR reads; one entry per CDR3 protein. The sample records 550,000 to 800,000 distinct CDR3 sequences, less than 15% being singletons. This clonotype has a count of ten or more. The target antigen is unknown. The receptor was isolated from a girl aged 2-9 years with congenital amegakaryocytic thrombocytopenia, due to receive a stem cell transplant. The sample in question was PBMCs, obtained before TCRalphabeta/CD19-depleted stem cell transplant. The rearrangement uses TRBV12-3 or TRBV12-4 and TRBJ2-1; 7 bases map to TRBD2. The CDR3 nucleotides are TGTGCCAGCAGTTTAATGCGGGGGACCTACAATGAGCAGTTCTTC. This sequence encodes CASSLMRGTYNEQFF.